The next 9 T cell receptor beta chains were all read from a single sample in a study of blood T cell repertoires in COVID-19. Clones were sequenced by immunoSEQ multiplex PCR, and TCRdb holds only the in-frame ones, with some missing. The sample has about 180,000 clones, 80% to 90% seen once; the top ten hold 11%. Source material: peripheral blood. The receptors were sampled from a human donor with active or convalescent COVID-19. The donor label of this sample is uncertain.

The V and J genes are TRBV10-3 and TRBJ1-1; the D gene is possibly TRBD1 (6 bases). CDR3 size: 19 residues. Deletions cut 0 bases from V and 3 bases from J, with 23 bases between. CDR1 and CDR2 (germline): ENHRY, SYGVKD. The CDR3 sequence is CAISESMRPGRGEYTEAFF. The DNA for the CDR3 is TGTGCCATCAGTGAGTCGATGAGGCCGGGCAGGGGCGAGTACACTGAAGCTTTCTTT.

This clone was recorded a few times. The CDR3, as DNA: TGTGCCAGCAGTCGCACTGGGGGCTCTTGGCAGCCCCAGCATTTT. It yields the protein CASSRTGGSWQPQHF. This rearrangement joins TRBV27 to TRBJ1-5, with D maybe TRBD1 (6 bases). Germline V gene lookup returns CDR1 MNHEY and CDR2 SMNVEV (reference sequence). This CDR3 spans 15 amino acids. V lost 5 bases and J 7 bases, leaving 18 bases between the germline ends.

The V and J genes are TRBV13 and TRBJ1-6; no definite D call. Germline V lookup: CDR1 PRHDT, CDR2 FYEKMQ (reference sequence). Trimming took off 2 bases at V and 8 bases at J, with 13 bases between the two ends. CDR3 length: 15 amino acids. The CDR3 nucleotides read TGTGCCAGCAGCTTATCCTCGGAGGCGGATTCACCCCTCCACTTT. Amino acids: CASSLSSEADSPLHF.

The chain uses TRBV7-3 and TRBJ2-5; perhaps TRBD1 as D (6 bases). Trimming cost V 5 bases and J 4 bases, with 23 bases left between them. The CDR3 loop spans 17 amino acids. From germline, CDR1 is SGHTA and CDR2 FQGTGA. CDR3 amino acids: CASSPNGWASQGETQYF. For the CDR3, the DNA is TGTGCCAGCAGCCCCAACGGTTGGGCTTCACAGGGAGAGACCCAGTACTTC.

The chain has TRBV7-8 and TRBJ2-5; the D gene is possibly TRBD2 (6 bases). Deletions cut 1 base from V and 3 bases from J, with 12 bases between. Germline-derived CDR1 and CDR2 are SGHVS and FQNEAQ. The CDR3 covers 15 residues. The CDR3 sequence: CASSLVGTRKETQYF. The CDR3 nucleotides are TGTGCCAGCAGCTTAGTCGGGACTCGCAAAGAGACCCAGTACTTC.

The chain is built from TRBV29-1 and TRBJ2-7; D may be TRBD2 (7 bases). The V end lost 3 bases, the J end lost 4 bases, and 19 bases lay between the germline ends. Germline CDR1 reads SQVTM; CDR2 reads ANQGSEA. The CDR3 has 15 residues. CDR3 sequence (DNA): TGCAGCGTTGATATGGGGGGGCTAGGGGAGTACGAGCAGTACTTC. This encodes CSVDMGGLGEYEQYF.

This clone appeared a few times. J is TRBJ1-5 and V is TRBV3-1 (or the pseudogene TRBV3-2); TRBD1 aligns across 7 bases. Germline V gene sequence: CDR1 LGHDT, CDR2 YNNKEL (reference sequence). This CDR3 contains 14 residues. V lost 4 bases, J lost 5 bases, and 5 bases stayed unmatched. The CDR3 loop reads CASSPGTAHQPQHF. CDR3 DNA: TGTGCCAGCAGCCCGGGGACAGCCCATCAGCCCCAGCATTTT.

This clone is a singleton in its sample. The V and J genes are TRBV10-3 and TRBJ2-1; D is ambiguous. This CDR3 is built from 14 residues. V was trimmed by 8 bases and J by 4 bases, leaving 15 bases between them. CDR1 and CDR2 (germline): ENHRY, SYGVKD. The CDR3, as DNA: TGTGCCATCGGCGAGACTGAGAATTACAATGAGCAGTTCTTC. Residues: CAIGETENYNEQFF.

This chain joins TRBV14 and TRBJ1-2; no firm D call. The CDR3 length is 16 residues. V dropped 1 base and J dropped 2 bases, with 14 bases sitting between them. CDR1 SGHDN and CDR2 FVKESK come from the germline V gene. The CDR3 protein is CASSQGRGENNYGYTF. The DNA for the CDR3 is TGTGCCAGCAGCCAAGGACGTGGGGAGAACAACTATGGCTACACCTTC.